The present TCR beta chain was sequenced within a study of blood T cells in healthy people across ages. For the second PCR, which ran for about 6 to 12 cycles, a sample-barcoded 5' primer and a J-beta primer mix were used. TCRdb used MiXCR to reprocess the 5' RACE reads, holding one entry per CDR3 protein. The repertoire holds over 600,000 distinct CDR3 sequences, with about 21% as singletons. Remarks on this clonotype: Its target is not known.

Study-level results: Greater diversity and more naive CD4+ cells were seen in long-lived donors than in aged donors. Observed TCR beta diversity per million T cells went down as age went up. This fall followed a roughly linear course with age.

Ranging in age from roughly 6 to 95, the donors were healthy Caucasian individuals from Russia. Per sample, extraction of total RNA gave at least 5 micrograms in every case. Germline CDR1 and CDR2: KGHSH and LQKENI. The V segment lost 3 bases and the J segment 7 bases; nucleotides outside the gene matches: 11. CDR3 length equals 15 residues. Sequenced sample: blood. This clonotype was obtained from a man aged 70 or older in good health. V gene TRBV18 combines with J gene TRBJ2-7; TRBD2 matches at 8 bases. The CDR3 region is CASSPPGLGTGEQYF. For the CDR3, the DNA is TGTGCCAGCTCACCCCCGGGACTAGGCACTGGGGAGCAGTACTTC.